This TCR beta chain was found in a study of identical twins. Study-level results: Conclusions were based on cross-sectional statistical analysis, without following the same donors. In cord blood, abundant beta clonotypes had fewer insertions; memory showed no trend.

CDR3 length: 14 residues. Between the trimmed V and J ends, which lost 1 base and 4 bases, there was a span of 11 bases. Germline V lookup: CDR1 SEHNR, CDR2 FQNEAQ (reference sequence). Template switching added a universal primer site; cDNA carried unique molecular identifiers. TCRdb re-derived calls from the 5' RACE reads in MiXCR, one entry per CDR3 protein. The sample shows under 350,000 distinct CDR3 sequences, roughly 10% of them seen only once. A word on this clonotype: Its antigen is undetermined.

The same sample was also used in a study of yellow fever vaccine responses in identical twins.

The sequencing input was CD8+ T cells sorted from blood. This sequence joins TRBV7-9 and TRBJ2-7; possible D gene TRBD2, 6 bases. The sequence came from a woman aged 18-29 years in good health. For the CDR3, the DNA is TGTGCCAGCAGCTTAGTTATCGCGGGGTACGAGCAGTACTTC. Translation: CASSLVIAGYEQYF. The full variable domain, in which reference TRBV7-9 and TRBJ2-7 provide the parts outside the CDR3, is DTGVSQNPRHKITKRGQNVTFRCDPISEHNRLYWYRQTLGQGPEFLTYFQNEAQLEKSRLLSDRFSAERPKGSFSTLEIQRTEQGDSAMYLCASSLVIAGYEQYFGPGTRLTVT.